The rows below give T cell receptor beta chains drawn from one sample of a study of T cell clonotyping in hematopoietic cell transplantation. Measured with immunoSEQ multiplex PCR; TCRdb has only the in-frame clones, and not every one. The sample holds approximately 12,000 clones, roughly 87% seen once. The material was PBMCs, obtained 100 days after allogeneic stem cell transplant. Every receptor here comes from a female patient between 55 and 75 years old who had an allogeneic stem cell transplant from an unrelated donor, so the T cells may come from the graft donor. Some clones in this sample may be carry-over from other donors' samples. Both conserved end residues are part of each CDR3. The D gene is left open where the match is weak. Clone size is given for some rows only: seen once, a few or many times, or a class if the clone is expanded.

NA | NA | TRBJ1-2 | TRBV7-2 | 15 | CASSQRRALPRGYTF | TGTGCCAGCAGCCAGCGTCGGGCACTCCCGCGGGGCTACACCTTC
once | NA | TRBJ2-7 | TRBV28 | 17 | CASRSSAGEGPSYEQYF | TGTGCCAGCAGATCCTCGGCAGGGGAGGGCCCGTCCTACGAGCAGTACTTC
NA | NA | TRBJ2-5 | TRBV7-6 | 14 | CASSLGAQKETQYF | TGTGCCAGCAGCTTAGGGGCCCAGAAAGAGACCCAGTACTTC
NA | NA | TRBJ2-1 | TRBV7-9 | 10 | CASSGNEQFF | TGTGCCAGCAGCGGCAATGAGCAGTTCTTC
once | NA | TRBJ1-5 | TRBV7-2 | 13 | CASSFTVVDPQHF | TGTGCCAGCAGCTTTACCGTTGTAGATCCCCAGCATTTT
NA | TRBD2 | TRBJ2-7 | TRBV2 | 14 | CASSGLAETYEQYF | TGTGCCAGCAGTGGTCTAGCGGAAACCTACGAGCAGTACTTC
NA | NA | TRBJ2-7 | TRBV6-5 | 12 | CASSIDSSEQYF | TGTGCCAGCTCCATCGATAGTAGCGAGCAGTACTTC
NA | NA | TRBJ1-1 | TRBV7-3 | 14 | CASSFGPGETEAFF | NA
NA | NA | TRBJ2-1 | TRBV6-6 | 13 | CASSLDSYNEQFF | TGTGCCAGCAGTTTGGACAGCTACAATGAGCAGTTCTTC
NA | NA | TRBJ1-2 | TRBV27 | 10 | CATFLAGYTF | TGTGCCACCTTTTTGGCGGGCTACACCTTC
NA | NA | TRBJ2-1 | TRBV27 | 13 | CASGAGGYNEQFF | TGTGCCAGCGGGGCTGGTGGCTACAATGAGCAGTTCTTC
NA | NA | TRBJ2-1 | TRBV9 | 13 | CASSGSAYNEQFF | TGTGCCAGCAGCGGGAGTGCCTACAATGAGCAGTTCTTC
NA | NA | TRBJ2-7 | TRBV7-6 | 15 | CASSPRGQTPYEQYF | TGTGCCAGCAGTCCCCGGGGACAAACCCCCTACGAGCAGTACTTC
NA | NA | TRBJ2-1 | TRBV28 | 13 | CASSFPSYNEQFF | TGTGCCAGCAGTTTCCCTTCCTACAATGAGCAGTTCTTC
NA | TRBD2 | TRBJ2-1 | TRBV19 | 16 | CASMPRDSGVLDEQFF | TGTGCCAGTATGCCCCGCGATAGCGGGGTTTTGGATGAGCAGTTCTTC
NA | TRBD1 | TRBJ1-3 | TRBV5-6 | 16 | CASSFFDRADGNTIYF | TGTGCCAGCAGCTTCTTCGACAGGGCTGACGGAAACACCATATATTTT
NA | TRBD1 | TRBJ1-2 | TRBV6-5 | 13 | CASKLGQEGGYTF | TGTGCCAGCAAGCTGGGACAGGAAGGGGGCTACACCTTC
NA | NA | TRBJ2-6 | TRBV6-6 | 16 | CASRPTQSSGANVLTF | TGTGCCAGCAGACCGACCCAGAGCTCTGGGGCCAACGTCCTGACTTTC
few | NA | TRBJ1-1 | TRBV27 | 14 | CASFKPGAAGEAFF | TGTGCCAGCTTTAAACCGGGCGCAGCGGGTGAAGCTTTCTTT
NA | NA | TRBJ1-4 | TRBV6-5 | 15 | CASSYASGFGEKLFF | TGTGCCAGCAGTTACGCTTCTGGGTTTGGTGAAAAACTGTTTTTT
NA | NA | TRBJ1-4 | TRBV27 | 15 | CASSLLSRESEKLFF | TGTGCCAGCAGTCTACTAAGCCGGGAGAGTGAAAAACTGTTTTTT
NA | NA | TRBJ1-1 | TRBV2 | 15 | CAGRGPNGGNTEAFF | TGTGCCGGGAGGGGTCCGAATGGGGGGAACACTGAAGCTTTCTTT
NA | NA | TRBJ2-7 | TRBV6-5 | 15 | CASSYFRDDSYEQYF | TGTGCCAGCAGTTACTTTCGGGACGACTCGTACGAGCAGTACTTC
few | TRBD1 | TRBJ2-7 | TRBV6-4 | 15 | CASSPGTGHSYEQYF | TGTGCCAGCAGTCCCGGGACAGGGCACTCCTACGAGCAGTACTTC
NA | NA | TRBJ1-2 | TRBV4-2 | 14 | CASSQDALLYGYTF | TGTGCCAGCAGCCAAGATGCACTACTCTATGGCTACACCTTC
once | NA | TRBJ2-5 | TRBV19 | 14 | CASSIKAGTETQYF | TGTGCCAGTAGTATTAAGGCGGGGACAGAGACCCAGTACTTC
NA | NA | TRBJ1-3 | TRBV7-6 | 16 | CASSSLAGNFGNTIYF | TGTGCCAGCAGCTCTCTCGCCGGGAATTTTGGAAACACCATATATTTT
NA | NA | TRBJ2-7 | TRBV6-5 | 12 | CASSLGYYEQYF | TGTGCCAGCAGTCTAGGGTACTACGAGCAGTACTTC
NA | TRBD2 | TRBJ2-7 | TRBV5-8 | 14 | CASSLAGDSYEQYF | TGTGCCAGCAGCTTAGCGGGAGACTCCTACGAGCAGTACTTC
NA | TRBD2 | TRBJ2-1 | TRBV9 | 16 | CASSASGLAGTNEQFF | TGTGCCAGCAGCGCCTCGGGACTAGCGGGTACCAATGAGCAGTTCTTC
NA | TRBD1 | TRBJ2-7 | TRBV19 | 17 | CASSIRLQGQSFYEQYF | TGTGCCAGTAGTATCAGGCTTCAGGGACAGTCCTTCTACGAGCAGTACTTC
once | TRBD1 | TRBJ1-2 | TRBV25-1 | 14 | CASSHRTGSYGYTF | TGTGCCAGCAGCCATCGGACAGGGTCCTATGGCTACACCTTC
NA | NA | TRBJ1-4 | TRBV4-3 | 15 | CASSQGAAAGEKLFF | TGCGCCAGCAGCCAAGGGGCCGCGGCAGGTGAAAAACTGTTTTTT